A single sample gave rise to the 6 T cell receptor beta chains below, sequenced in a study of blood T cell repertoires in COVID-19. Profiled with immunoSEQ multiplex PCR; TCRdb holds only in-frame clones, not every one. The repertoire holds about 240,000 clones, about 79% seen once, with about 9.5% in the top ten. The sample was peripheral blood. These receptors were obtained from a woman of 80 years or more with acute or convalescent COVID-19.

The gene calls are TRBV6-2 or TRBV6-3 and TRBJ1-1; D gene ambiguous. The CDR3 consists of 17 residues. Germline CDR1 reads MNHEY; CDR2 reads SVGEGT. V was trimmed by 2 bases and J by 0 bases, leaving 16 bases between them. The DNA of the CDR3 is TGTGCCAGCAGTTACAGTGGCAGACGGAGGGTGAACACTGAAGCTTTCTTT. The encoded protein is CASSYSGRRRVNTEAFF.

The chain combines TRBV10-3 with TRBJ1-5; 10 nucleotides line up with TRBD1. The CDR3 is made up of 14 amino acids. The germline V gene has CDR1 ENHRY and CDR2 SYGVKD. After removal of 10 bases from V and 2 bases from J, the junction contained 5 bases not matched to a gene. The CDR3 spells CATGQGDGNQPQHF. As DNA, the CDR3 is TGTGCCACCGGACAGGGGGACGGCAATCAGCCCCAGCATTTT.

The V gene is TRBV6-5, the J gene TRBJ1-2, with D perhaps matching TRBD1 (6 bases). Germline V gene sequence: CDR1 MNHEY, CDR2 SVGAGI. CDR3 size: 16 residues. Trimming took 2 bases from V and 5 from J, leaving 18 bases between them. The CDR3 sequence is CASSYVRGGAQYGYTF. Here the CDR3 DNA reads TGTGCCAGCAGTTACGTCCGGGGGGGCGCTCAATATGGCTACACCTTC.

This clone showed up just a few times. The chain couples TRBV6-5 to TRBJ2-3; 9 positions agree with TRBD2. V lost 6 bases to trimming and J lost 2 bases; unmatched junction nucleotides: 3. The CDR3 has 14 amino acids. Germline CDR1 MNHEY, CDR2 SVGAGI. CDR3 protein: CASRIAGATDTQYF. DNA of the CDR3: TGTGCCAGCAGGATAGCGGGGGCCACAGATACGCAGTATTTT.

The rearrangement joins TRBV7-2 to TRBJ1-4; 7 nucleotides align to TRBD1. The J segment lost 8 bases and the V segment lost 4 bases, leaving 10 bases of the junction unmatched. The germline CDR1 and CDR2 sequences are SGHTA and FQGNSA. CDR3 length equals 15 residues. CDR3 sequence reads: CASSSQTGFEEKLFF. CDR3 coding DNA: TGTGCCAGCAGCTCCCAGACAGGGTTTGAAGAAAAACTGTTTTTT.

J is TRBJ1-5 and V is TRBV6-5; D remains unclear. Germline V gives CDR1 MNHEY, CDR2 SVGAGI. Between the trimmed V and J ends, which lost 5 bases and 14 bases, there was a span of 16 bases. This CDR3 is built from 12 residues. The CDR3 loop is CASSRPGNREHF. CDR3 coding DNA: TGTGCCAGCAGTCGACCGGGAAACCGGGAGCATTTT.